These 9 T cell receptor beta chains share one sample of origin, sequenced in a study of Tregs in tolerant kidney transplant recipients. Only in-frame clones appear in the TCRdb table, and some are missing; sequencing was by immunoSEQ multiplex PCR. The sample has fewer than 150,000 clones; about 90% are singletons. The specimen sequenced was CD4+ T cells from blood. The source is a human donor in good health.

This clone showed up just a few times. The V and J genes are TRBV5-4 and TRBJ1-2; TRBD1 aligns across 7 bases. V lost 2 bases, J lost 2 bases, and 3 bases stayed unmatched. Germline-derived CDR1 and CDR2 are SGHNT and YYREEE (reference sequence). This CDR3 is 14 amino acids long. The CDR3 loop is CASSLKGQNYGYTF. CDR3 sequence (DNA): TGTGCCAGCAGCTTAAAGGGACAGAACTATGGCTACACCTTC.

The rearrangement joins TRBV4-2 to TRBJ1-4; D gene uncertain. Trimming stripped 1 base from V and 6 bases from J, with 6 bases between. CDR1 is LGHNA and CDR2 is YNFKEQ in the germline V gene. The CDR3 runs to 13 residues. DNA for the CDR3: TGTGCCAGCAGCCAAGGCCCGGATGAAAAACTGTTTTTT. Its translation is CASSQGPDEKLFF.

The chain couples TRBV11-2 to TRBJ1-1; 10 positions agree with TRBD1. Germline assignment: CDR1 SGHAT and CDR2 FQNNGV. This CDR3 spans 16 amino acids. The junction had 5 bases not matched to a gene; V was cut back by 1 base and J by 3 bases. The CDR3 here is CASSLVDRGVYTEAFF. In DNA, the CDR3 is TGTGCCAGCAGCTTAGTGGACAGGGGGGTATACACTGAAGCTTTCTTT.

The chain couples TRBV2 to TRBJ2-3, with TRBD1 identical over 10 bases. The germline V gene encodes CDR1 SNHLY and CDR2 FYNNEI. V dropped 4 bases and J dropped 6; count of bases not matched to a gene: 4. This CDR3 region has 14 residues. The CDR3 nucleotides read TGTGCCAGCAGTGGACAGGGGGCTATGGATACGCAGTATTTT. Its translation is CASSGQGAMDTQYF.

The chain links TRBV6-1 to TRBJ1-2; 7 bases align to TRBD1. In germline, CDR1 is MNHNS, CDR2 SASEGT. Trimming cost V 6 bases and J 4 bases; bases outside gene matches: 8. The CDR3 covers 14 residues. The CDR3 is CASRLPGQSYGYTF. CDR3 coding DNA: TGTGCCAGCAGGCTACCGGGACAGTCCTATGGCTACACCTTC.

J is TRBJ2-1 and V is TRBV6-5; no firm D call. The V end was cut by 9 bases, the J end by 1 base, with 16 bases between. Germline CDR1 is MNHEY and CDR2 is SVGAGI. The CDR3 has 15 amino acids. The chain's CDR3 is CASKGHVFSYNEQFF. CDR3 in DNA: TGTGCCAGTAAAGGCCACGTGTTTTCCTACAATGAGCAGTTCTTC.

This chain links TRBV11-1 with TRBJ2-5; D not resolved. CDR3 length: 15 residues. The germline V gene encodes CDR1 SGHAT and CDR2 FQDESV (reference sequence). Trimming pared 0 bases from V and 5 bases from J, leaving 13 bases between. The CDR3 DNA is TGTGCCAGCAGCTTAGCGTTTAGCTTGGGGGAGACCCAGTACTTC. Protein: CASSLAFSLGETQYF.

The rearrangement uses TRBV5-4 and TRBJ2-5; possible D gene TRBD1, 6 bases. The V gene's germline CDR1 is SGHNT and CDR2 YYREEE (reference sequence). CDR3 length: 14 amino acids. The V end was cut by 4 bases, the J end by 5 bases, with 15 bases between. CDR3 sequence: CASSPVQGMETQYF. CDR3 sequence (DNA): TGTGCCAGCAGCCCCGTACAGGGAATGGAGACCCAGTACTTC.

This chain links TRBV4-1 with TRBJ1-2; 9 bases line up with TRBD1. V lost 0 bases and J lost 4; bases outside the gene matches: 3. The CDR3 has 15 residues. Germline V gene data show CDR1 as MGHRA and CDR2 as YSYEKL. The CDR3 spells CASSQDTGGFYGYTF. The CDR3 DNA sequence: TGCGCCAGCAGCCAAGATACAGGGGGCTTCTATGGCTACACCTTC.